This T cell receptor beta chain was retrieved from a study of CD8+CD57+ T cells in acquired aplastic anemia. The germline gives CDR1 LNHNV, CDR2 YYDKDF (reference sequence). The CDR3 spans 15 residues, counting both ends. Both TCR beta VDJ combination and CDR3 sequence profiling were carried out. Genomic DNA was the template for this profiling. TCRdb re-called the reads through MiXCR, storing one row per CDR3 protein. The sample records over 150,000 distinct CDR3 sequences, about 50% being singletons. Selection for sequencing was limited to patients who had shown CD8+CD57+ cell expansion by flow cytometry. At the time of blood sampling, patients had not yet received any therapy. Study outcomes and limitations: Patients and controls had in common some 30 CD8+ CDR3 sequences. With respect to CD8+ Simpson's diversity, patients and controls did not differ significantly.

Comments on this clonotype: Its antigen is currently unknown. In this CDR3 the conserved last residue, phenylalanine or tryptophan, is missing, so a read error is likely. It is unclear where the CDR3 begins or ends on the DNA, so no DNA is shown, and the CDR3 is as TCRdb lists it.

The source material was sorted CD4+, CD8+, or CD8+CD57+ T cells (not recorded which) from PBMCs. The receptor's source is a human donor with aplastic anemia. The rearrangement uses TRBV15 and TRBJ1-6. The chain's CDR3 is CATRRTRALREPLHS.